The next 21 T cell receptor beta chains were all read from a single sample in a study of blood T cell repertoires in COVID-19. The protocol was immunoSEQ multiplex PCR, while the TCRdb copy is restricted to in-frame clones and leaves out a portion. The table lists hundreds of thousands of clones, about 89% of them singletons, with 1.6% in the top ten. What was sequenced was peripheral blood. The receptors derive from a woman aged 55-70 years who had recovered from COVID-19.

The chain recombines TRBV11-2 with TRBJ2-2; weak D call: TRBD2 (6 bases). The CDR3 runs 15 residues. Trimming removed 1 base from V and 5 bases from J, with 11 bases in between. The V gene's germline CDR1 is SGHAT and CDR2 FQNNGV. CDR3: CASSLVAGWTGELFF. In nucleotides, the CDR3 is TGTGCCAGCAGCTTAGTTGCGGGGTGGACCGGGGAGCTGTTTTTT.

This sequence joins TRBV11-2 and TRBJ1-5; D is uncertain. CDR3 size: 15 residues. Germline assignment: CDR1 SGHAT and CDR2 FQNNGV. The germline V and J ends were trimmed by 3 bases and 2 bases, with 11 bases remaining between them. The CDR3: CASSLEGLGNQPQHF. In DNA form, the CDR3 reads TGTGCCAGCAGCTTGGAGGGATTGGGCAATCAGCCCCAGCATTTT.

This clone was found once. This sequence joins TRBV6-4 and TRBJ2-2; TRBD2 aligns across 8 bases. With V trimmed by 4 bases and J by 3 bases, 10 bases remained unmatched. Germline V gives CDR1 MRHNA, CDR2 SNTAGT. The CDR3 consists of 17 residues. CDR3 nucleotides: TGTGCCAGCAGTGCCGAACCCGGGAGGGATTACACCGGGGAGCTGTTTTTT. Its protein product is CASSAEPGRDYTGELFF.

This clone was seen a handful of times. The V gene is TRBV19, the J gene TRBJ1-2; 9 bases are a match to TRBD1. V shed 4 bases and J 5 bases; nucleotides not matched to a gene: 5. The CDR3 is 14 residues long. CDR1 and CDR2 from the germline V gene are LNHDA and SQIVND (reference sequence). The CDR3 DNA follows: TGTGCCAGTAGTACGACAGGGGGATATTATGGCTACACCTTC. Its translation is CASSTTGGYYGYTF.

The CDR3 loop is CASSGQGQETQYF. Here the CDR3 DNA reads TGTGCCAGCAGCGGACAGGGTCAAGAGACCCAGTACTTC. This chain joins TRBV2 and TRBJ2-5; TRBD1 matches at 8 bases. J was trimmed by 2 bases and V by 6 bases; bases with no gene match: 2. The V gene's germline CDR1 is SNHLY and CDR2 FYNNEI. This CDR3 contains 13 residues.

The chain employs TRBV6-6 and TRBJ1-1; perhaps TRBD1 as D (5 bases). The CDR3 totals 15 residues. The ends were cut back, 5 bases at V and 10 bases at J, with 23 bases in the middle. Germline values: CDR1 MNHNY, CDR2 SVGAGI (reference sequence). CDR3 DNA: TGTGCCAGCAGTCCTCCAGGGATACAGCCCTTTGGAGCTTTCTTT. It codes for CASSPPGIQPFGAFF.

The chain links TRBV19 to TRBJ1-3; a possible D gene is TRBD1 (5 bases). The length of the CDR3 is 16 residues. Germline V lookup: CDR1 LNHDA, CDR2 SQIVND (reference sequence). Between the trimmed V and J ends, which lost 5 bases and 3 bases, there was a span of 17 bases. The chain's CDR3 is CASSQNRLLRGNTIYF. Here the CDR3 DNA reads TGTGCCAGTAGTCAAAACAGGCTATTGCGTGGAAACACCATATATTTT.

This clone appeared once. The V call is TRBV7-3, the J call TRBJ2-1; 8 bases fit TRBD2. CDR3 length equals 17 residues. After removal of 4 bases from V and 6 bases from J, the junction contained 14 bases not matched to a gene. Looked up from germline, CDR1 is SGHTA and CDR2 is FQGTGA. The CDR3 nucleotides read TGTGCCAGCAGCTCCCGCGGGGGGACTTCGCGGCCCAATGAGCAGTTCTTC. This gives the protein CASSSRGGTSRPNEQFF.

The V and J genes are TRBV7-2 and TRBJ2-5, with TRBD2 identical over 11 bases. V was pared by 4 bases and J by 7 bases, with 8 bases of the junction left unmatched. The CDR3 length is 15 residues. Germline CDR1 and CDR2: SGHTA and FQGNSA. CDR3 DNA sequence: TGTGCCAGCAGCTCCATGCTTGGGACTAGCGGGACCCAGTACTTC. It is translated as CASSSMLGTSGTQYF.

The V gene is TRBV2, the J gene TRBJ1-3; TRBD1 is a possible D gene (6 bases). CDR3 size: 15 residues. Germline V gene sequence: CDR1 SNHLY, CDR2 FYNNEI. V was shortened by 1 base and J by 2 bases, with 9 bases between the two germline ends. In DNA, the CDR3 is TGTGCCAGCAGTGAAGTCCCAGGGGCTGGAAACACCATATATTTT. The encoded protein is CASSEVPGAGNTIYF.

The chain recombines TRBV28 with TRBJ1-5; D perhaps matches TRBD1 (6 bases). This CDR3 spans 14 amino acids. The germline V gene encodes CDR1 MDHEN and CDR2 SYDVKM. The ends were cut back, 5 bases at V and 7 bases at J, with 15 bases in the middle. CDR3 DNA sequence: TGTGCCAGCAGTACACAGGGAGCGAAGCAGCCCCAGCATTTT. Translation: CASSTQGAKQPQHF. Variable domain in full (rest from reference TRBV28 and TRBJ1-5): DVKVTQSSRYLVKRTGEKVFLECVQDMDHENMFWYRQDPGLGLRLIYFSYDVKMKEKGDIPEGYSVSREKKERFSLILESASTNQTSMYLCASSTQGAKQPQHFGDGTRLSIL.

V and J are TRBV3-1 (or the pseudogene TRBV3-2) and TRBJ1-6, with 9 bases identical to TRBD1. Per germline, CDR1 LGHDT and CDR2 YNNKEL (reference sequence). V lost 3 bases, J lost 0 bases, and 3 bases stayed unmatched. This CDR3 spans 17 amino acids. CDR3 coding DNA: TGTGCCAGCAGCCAGGGACAGGGCGGCTCCTATAATTCACCCCTCCACTTT. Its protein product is CASSQGQGGSYNSPLHF.

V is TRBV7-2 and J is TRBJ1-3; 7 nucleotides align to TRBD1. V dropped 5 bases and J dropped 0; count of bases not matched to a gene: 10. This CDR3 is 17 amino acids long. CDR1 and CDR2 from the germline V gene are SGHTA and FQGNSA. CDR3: CASSAQQGPTSGNTIYF. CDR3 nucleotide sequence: TGTGCCAGCAGCGCCCAACAGGGGCCCACCTCTGGAAACACCATATATTTT.

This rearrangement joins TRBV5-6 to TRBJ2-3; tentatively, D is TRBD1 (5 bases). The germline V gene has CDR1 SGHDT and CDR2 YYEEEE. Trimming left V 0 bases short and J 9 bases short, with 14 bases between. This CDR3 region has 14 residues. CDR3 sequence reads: CASSLEGARWTQYF. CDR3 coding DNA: TGTGCCAGCAGCTTGGAAGGGGCGAGGTGGACGCAGTATTTT.

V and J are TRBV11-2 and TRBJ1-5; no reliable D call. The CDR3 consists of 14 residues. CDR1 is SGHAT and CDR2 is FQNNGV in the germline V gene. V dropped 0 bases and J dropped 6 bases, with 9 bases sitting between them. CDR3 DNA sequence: TGTGCCAGCAGCTTAGAGGGAGGTATTCAGCCCCAGCATTTT. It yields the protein CASSLEGGIQPQHF.

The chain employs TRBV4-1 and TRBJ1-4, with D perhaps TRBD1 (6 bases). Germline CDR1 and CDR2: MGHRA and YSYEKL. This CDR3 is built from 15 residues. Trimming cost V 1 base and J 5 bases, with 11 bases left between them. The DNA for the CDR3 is TGCGCCAGCAGCCAAGGACAGGTATTAAATGAAAAACTGTTTTTT. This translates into CASSQGQVLNEKLFF.

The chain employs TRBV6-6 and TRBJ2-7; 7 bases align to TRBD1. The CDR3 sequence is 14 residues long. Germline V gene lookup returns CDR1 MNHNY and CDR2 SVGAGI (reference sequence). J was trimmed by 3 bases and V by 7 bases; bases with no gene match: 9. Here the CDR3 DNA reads TGTGCCAGCACTTTGATGGGACAGTACTACGAGCAGTACTTC. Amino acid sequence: CASTLMGQYYEQYF.

The CDR3 spells CASSPRTSGSYEQYF. In DNA, the CDR3 is TGTGCCAGCAGCCCGAGGACTAGCGGCTCCTACGAGCAGTACTTC. This chain links TRBV11-2 with TRBJ2-7; 10 bases fit TRBD2. V lost 5 bases, J lost 0 bases, and 4 bases stayed unmatched. This CDR3 is 15 amino acids long. The germline V gene encodes CDR1 SGHAT and CDR2 FQNNGV.

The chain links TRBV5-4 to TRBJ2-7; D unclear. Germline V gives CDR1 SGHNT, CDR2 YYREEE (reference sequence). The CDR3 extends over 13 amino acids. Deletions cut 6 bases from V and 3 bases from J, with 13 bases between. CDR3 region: CASKWQSGYEQYF. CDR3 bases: TGTGCCAGCAAATGGCAGTCTGGCTACGAGCAGTACTTC. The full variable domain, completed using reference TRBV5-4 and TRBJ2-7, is ETGVTQSPTHLIKTRGQQVTLRCSSQSGHNTVSWYQQALGQGPQFIFQYYREEENGRGNFPPRFSGLQFPNYSSELNVNALELDDSALYLCASKWQSGYEQYFGPGTRLTVT.

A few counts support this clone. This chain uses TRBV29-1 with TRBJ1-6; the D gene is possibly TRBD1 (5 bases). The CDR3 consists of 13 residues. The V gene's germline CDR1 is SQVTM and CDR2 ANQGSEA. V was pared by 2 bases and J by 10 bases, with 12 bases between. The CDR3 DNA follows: TGCAGCGTTGAAACCAGGGTAGGGTCACCCCTCCACTTT. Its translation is CSVETRVGSPLHF.

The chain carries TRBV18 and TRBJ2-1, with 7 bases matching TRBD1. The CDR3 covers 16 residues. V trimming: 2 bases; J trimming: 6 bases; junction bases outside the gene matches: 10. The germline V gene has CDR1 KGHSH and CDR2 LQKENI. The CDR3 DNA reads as TGTGCCAGCTCACCATCCCGGGACAGCTGGCCCAATGAGCAGTTCTTC. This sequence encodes CASSPSRDSWPNEQFF.